Shown below are 4 T cell receptor beta chains from a single sample sequenced in a study of OX40 agonist ivuxolimab in advanced cancers. The protocol was immunoSEQ multiplex PCR, while the TCRdb copy is restricted to in-frame clones and leaves out a portion. The sample contains about 79,000 clones, 88% of which appear only once. Specimen: CD4+ or CD8+ T cells sorted from blood, collected in a trial of the OX40 agonist ivuxolimab. Source of these receptors: an adult with an advanced solid tumor such as melanoma, head and neck, liver or kidney cancer.

V gene TRBV5-5 combines with J gene TRBJ1-5, with no clear D. The germline gives CDR1 SGHKS, CDR2 YYEKEE (reference sequence). Trimming left V 4 bases short and J 9 bases short, with 8 bases between. CDR3 size: 11 residues. The CDR3 here is CASSPPSPQHF. CDR3 bases: TGTGCCAGCAGCCCACCTTCGCCCCAGCATTTT.

The table lists this clone with a few counts. The V gene is TRBV13, the J gene TRBJ2-3; D may be TRBD2 (6 bases). Germline V gene data show CDR1 as PRHDT and CDR2 as FYEKMQ (reference sequence). The CDR3 runs 16 residues. The V gene lost 0 bases and the J gene lost 4 bases, with 14 bases spanning the gap. The CDR3 spells CASSLGTRTFPDTQYF. The CDR3 DNA sequence: TGTGCCAGCAGCTTAGGGACTAGGACCTTCCCAGATACGCAGTATTTT.

The chain combines TRBV11-2 with TRBJ2-7; D unresolved. This CDR3 has 14 amino acids. CDR1 is SGHAT, CDR2 FQNNGV, per germline. Trimming stripped 1 base from V and 3 bases from J, with 10 bases between. This chain's CDR3 is CASSLGWQVYEQYF. The CDR3 DNA reads as TGTGCCAGCAGCTTAGGTTGGCAGGTCTACGAGCAGTACTTC.

This clone was seen a handful of times. CDR3 in DNA: TGTGCCAGCAGCTTATTGATGAGGGATACGCAGTATTTT. Protein sequence: CASSLLMRDTQYF. The chain recombines TRBV7-4 with TRBJ2-3, with D unresolved. The CDR3 covers 13 residues. Germline loops: CDR1 SGHVT, CDR2 SQSDAQ. V dropped 2 bases and J dropped 6 bases, with 9 bases sitting between them.